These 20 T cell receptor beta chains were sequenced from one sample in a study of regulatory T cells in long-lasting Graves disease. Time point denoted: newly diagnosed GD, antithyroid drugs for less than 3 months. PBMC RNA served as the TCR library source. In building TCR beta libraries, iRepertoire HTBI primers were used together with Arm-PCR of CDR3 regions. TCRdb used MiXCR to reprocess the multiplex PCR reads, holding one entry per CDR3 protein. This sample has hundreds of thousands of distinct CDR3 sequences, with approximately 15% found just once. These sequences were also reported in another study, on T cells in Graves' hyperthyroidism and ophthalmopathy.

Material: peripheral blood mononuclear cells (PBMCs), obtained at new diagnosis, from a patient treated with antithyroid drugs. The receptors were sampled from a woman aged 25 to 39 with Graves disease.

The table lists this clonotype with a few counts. CDR3 amino acids: CSVQDGGGEQYF. DNA of the CDR3: TGCAGCGTCCAGGACGGGGGTGGCGAGCAGTACTTC. This chain joins TRBV29-1 and TRBJ2-7; D may be TRBD2 (6 bases). V lost 6 bases, J lost 6 bases, and 15 bases lay in between. This CDR3 spans 12 amino acids. Germline values: CDR1 SQVTM, CDR2 ANQGSEA.

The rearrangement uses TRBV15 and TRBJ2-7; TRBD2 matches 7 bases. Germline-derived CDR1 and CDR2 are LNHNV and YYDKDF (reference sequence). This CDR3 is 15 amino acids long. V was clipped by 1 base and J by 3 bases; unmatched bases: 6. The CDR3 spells CATSRGGTGGYEQYF. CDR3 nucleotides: TGTGCCACCAGCAGAGGAGGGACGGGGGGCTACGAGCAGTACTTC.

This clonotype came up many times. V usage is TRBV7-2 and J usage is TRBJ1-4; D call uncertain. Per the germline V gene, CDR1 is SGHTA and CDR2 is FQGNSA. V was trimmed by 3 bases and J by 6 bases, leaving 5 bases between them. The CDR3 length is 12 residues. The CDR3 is CASSFNYEKLFF. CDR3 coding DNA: TGTGCCAGCAGCTTCAATTATGAAAAACTGTTTTTT. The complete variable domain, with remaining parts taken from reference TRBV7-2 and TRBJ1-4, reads GAGVSQSPSNKVTEKGKDVELRCDPISGHTALYWYRQSLGQGLEFLIYFQGNSAPDKSGLPSDRFSAERTGGSVSTLTIQRTQQEDSAVYLCASSFNYEKLFFGSGTQLSVL.

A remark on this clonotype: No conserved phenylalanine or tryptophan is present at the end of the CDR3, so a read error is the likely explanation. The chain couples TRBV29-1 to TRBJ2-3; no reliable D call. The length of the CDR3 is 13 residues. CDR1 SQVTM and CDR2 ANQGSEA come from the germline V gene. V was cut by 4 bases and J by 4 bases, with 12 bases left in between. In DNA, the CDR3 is TGCAGCGTTGTTAGGGTAGGGCCAGATACGCAGTATCTT. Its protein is CSVVRVGPDTQYL.

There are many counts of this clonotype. The CDR3 DNA sequence: TGTGCCAGCAGTGAGGAAGGTGGGCGACCCCCCCCTGGCTACACCTTC. Protein: CASSEEGGRPPPGYTF. The V and J genes are TRBV6-1 and TRBJ1-2; the D is unclear. The V and J ends lost 3 bases and 7 bases respectively, with 21 bases between them. This CDR3 comprises 16 residues. CDR1 is MNHNS, CDR2 SASEGT, per germline.

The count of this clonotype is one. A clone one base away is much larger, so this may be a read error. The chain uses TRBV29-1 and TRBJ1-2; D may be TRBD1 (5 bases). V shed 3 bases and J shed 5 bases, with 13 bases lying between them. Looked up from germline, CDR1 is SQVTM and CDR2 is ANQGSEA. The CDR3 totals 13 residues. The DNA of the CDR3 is TGCAGCGTTGAGGGGACCGGGGGGTATGGCTACACCTTC. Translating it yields CSVEGTGGYGYTF.

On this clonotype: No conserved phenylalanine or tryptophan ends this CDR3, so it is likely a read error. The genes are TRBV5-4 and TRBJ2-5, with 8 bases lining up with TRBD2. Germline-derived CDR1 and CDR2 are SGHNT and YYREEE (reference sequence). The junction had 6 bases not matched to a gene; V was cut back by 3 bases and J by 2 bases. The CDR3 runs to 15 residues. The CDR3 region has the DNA TGTGCCAGCAGCTCCGGACTAGCTCTACAAGAGACCCAGTACTCC. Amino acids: CASSSGLALQETQYS.

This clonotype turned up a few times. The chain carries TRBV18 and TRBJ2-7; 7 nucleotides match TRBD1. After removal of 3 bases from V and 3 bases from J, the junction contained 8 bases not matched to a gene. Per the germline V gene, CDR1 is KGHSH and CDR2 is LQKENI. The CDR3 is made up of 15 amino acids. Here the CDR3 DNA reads TGTGCCAGCTCACCCACCAGACAGGGAAGCTACGAGCAGTACTTC. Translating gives CASSPTRQGSYEQYF.

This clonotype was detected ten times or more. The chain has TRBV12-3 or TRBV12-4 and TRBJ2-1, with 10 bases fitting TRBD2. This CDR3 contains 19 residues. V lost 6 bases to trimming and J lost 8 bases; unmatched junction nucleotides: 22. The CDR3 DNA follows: TGTGCCAGCAGGCTTCGATTTGGCGCTAGCGGGAGTAGGGCCGATGAGCAGTTCTTC. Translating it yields CASRLRFGASGSRADEQFF.

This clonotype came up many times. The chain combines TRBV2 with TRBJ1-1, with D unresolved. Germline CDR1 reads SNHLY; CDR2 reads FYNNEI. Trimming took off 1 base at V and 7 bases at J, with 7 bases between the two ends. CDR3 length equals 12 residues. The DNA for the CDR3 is TGTGCCAGCAGTGAAGGGATCCTTGAAGCTTTCTTT. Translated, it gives CASSEGILEAFF.

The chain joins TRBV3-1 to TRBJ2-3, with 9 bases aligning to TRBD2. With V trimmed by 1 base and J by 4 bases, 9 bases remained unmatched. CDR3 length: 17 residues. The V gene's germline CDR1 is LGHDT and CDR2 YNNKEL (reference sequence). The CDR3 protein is CASSQVAIAGESDTQYF. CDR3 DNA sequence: TGTGCCAGCAGCCAAGTCGCAATAGCGGGGGAATCAGATACGCAGTATTTT.

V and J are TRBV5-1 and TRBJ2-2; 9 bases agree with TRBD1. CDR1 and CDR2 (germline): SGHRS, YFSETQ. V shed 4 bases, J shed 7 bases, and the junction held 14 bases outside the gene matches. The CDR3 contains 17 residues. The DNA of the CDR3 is TGCGCCAGCAGCCCCCCAGGGGGGACAGGGATCGTCGGGGAGCTGTTTTTT. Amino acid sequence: CASSPPGGTGIVGELFF.

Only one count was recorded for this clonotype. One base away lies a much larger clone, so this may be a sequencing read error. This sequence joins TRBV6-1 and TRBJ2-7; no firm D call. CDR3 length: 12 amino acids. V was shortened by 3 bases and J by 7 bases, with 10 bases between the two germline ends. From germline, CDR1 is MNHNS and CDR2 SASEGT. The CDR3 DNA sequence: TGTGCCAGCAGTGAGGTTGTGATGGAGCAGTACTTC. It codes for CASSEVVMEQYF.

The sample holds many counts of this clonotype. The CDR3 DNA follows: TGTGCCAGCACCTCGCGGTCCAGGGGCGAGACCCAGTACTTC. This encodes CASTSRSRGETQYF. The chain combines TRBV28 with TRBJ2-5; D possibly corresponds to TRBD1 (6 bases). Germline values: CDR1 MDHEN, CDR2 SYDVKM. CDR3 size: 14 residues. The V and J ends lost 7 bases and 5 bases respectively, with 17 bases between them.

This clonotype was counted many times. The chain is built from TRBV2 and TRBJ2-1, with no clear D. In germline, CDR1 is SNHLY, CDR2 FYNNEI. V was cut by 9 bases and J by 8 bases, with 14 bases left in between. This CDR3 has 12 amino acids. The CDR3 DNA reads TGTGCCAGTTCAAAAGGCGTGGATGAGCAGTTCTTC. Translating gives CASSKGVDEQFF. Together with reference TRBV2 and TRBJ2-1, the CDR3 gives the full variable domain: EPEVTQTPSHQVTQMGQEVILRCVPISNHLYFYWYRQILGQKVEFLVSFYNNEISEKSEIFDDQFSVERPDGSNFTLKIRSTKLEDSAMYFCASSKGVDEQFFGPGTRLTVL.

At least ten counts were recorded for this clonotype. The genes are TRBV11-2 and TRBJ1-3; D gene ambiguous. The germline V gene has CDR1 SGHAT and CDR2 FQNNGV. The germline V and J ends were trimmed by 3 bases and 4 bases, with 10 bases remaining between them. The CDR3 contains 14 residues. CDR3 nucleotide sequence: TGTGCCAGCAGCTTTACCGATAACGGAAACACCATATATTTT. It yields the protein CASSFTDNGNTIYF.

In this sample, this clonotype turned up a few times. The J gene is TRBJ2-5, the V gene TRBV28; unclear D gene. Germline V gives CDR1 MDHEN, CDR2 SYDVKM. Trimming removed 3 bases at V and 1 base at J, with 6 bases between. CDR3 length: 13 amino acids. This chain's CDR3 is CASSFFIQETQYF. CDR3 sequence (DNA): TGTGCCAGCAGTTTTTTCATCCAAGAGACCCAGTACTTC.

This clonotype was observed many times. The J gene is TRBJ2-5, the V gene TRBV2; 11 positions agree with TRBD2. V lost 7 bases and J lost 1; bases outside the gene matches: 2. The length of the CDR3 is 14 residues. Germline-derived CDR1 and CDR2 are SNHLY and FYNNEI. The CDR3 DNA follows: TGTGCCAGCACTAGCGGGAGGCCCCAAGAGACCCAGTACTTC. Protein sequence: CASTSGRPQETQYF.

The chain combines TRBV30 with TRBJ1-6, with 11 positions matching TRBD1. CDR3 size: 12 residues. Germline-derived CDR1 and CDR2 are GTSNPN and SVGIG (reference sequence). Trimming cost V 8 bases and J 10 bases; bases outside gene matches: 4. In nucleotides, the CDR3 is TGTGCCAGGGGGACAGGGGGGTCACCCCTCCACTTT. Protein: CARGTGGSPLHF.

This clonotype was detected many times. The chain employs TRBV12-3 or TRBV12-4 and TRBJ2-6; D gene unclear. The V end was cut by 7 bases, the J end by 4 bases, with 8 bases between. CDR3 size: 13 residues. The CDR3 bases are TGTGCCAGCAATCCCTCCGGGGCCAACGTCCTGACTTTC. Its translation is CASNPSGANVLTF.